The text below deals with one TCR beta chain. Its antigen remains unknown. This record comes from a study of T cells in narcolepsy. Findings and limits, study-wide: Healthy controls reportedly lacked the autoreactive clonotypes serially found in patients' blood. Autoreactive HCRT-specific and TRIB2-specific clonotypes were marked in same-patient CSF-versus-blood CD4+ comparisons.

Some clones are missing from TCRdb's copy, which holds only in-frame ones; the method was immunoSEQ multiplex PCR. The table includes 15,000 to 20,000 clones, around 84% detected once. Germline lookup yields CDR1 SGDLS and CDR2 YYNGEE. V was pared by 0 bases and J by 5 bases, with 5 bases between. The CDR3 extends over 12 amino acids. The chain combines TRBV9 with TRBJ1-2; D unresolved. The material sequenced was memory (CD45RA-) CD4+ T cells from blood. This receptor was taken from a human donor in good health. The CDR3 DNA reads TGTGCCAGCAGCGTAGACGGGTATGGCTACACCTTC. Encoded protein: CASSVDGYGYTF.